The 30 T cell receptor beta chains reported below all come from one sample, sequenced in a study of cytomegalovirus exposure and HLA in healthy donors. The PCR had 60 Vbeta and 13 Jbeta primers. The data were produced by immunoSEQ multiplex PCR, yet TCRdb's version contains in-frame clones alone and is incomplete. The sample holds tens of thousands of clones, roughly three quarters seen once. The sample was PBMCs. Source of these receptors: a young man in good health and CMV-seronegative.

This clone turned up a few times. The chain employs TRBV7-2 and TRBJ2-7; D unresolved. CDR3 size: 13 residues. The germline V gene has CDR1 SGHTA and CDR2 FQGNSA. V lost 5 bases and J lost 3, with 11 bases in between. Here the CDR3 reads CASSPVRGYEQYF. CDR3 bases: TGTGCCAGCAGCCCAGTACGTGGCTACGAGCAGTACTTC.

The V call is TRBV7-8, the J call TRBJ2-5; TRBD2 is a possible D gene (6 bases). Germline V CDR1 and CDR2: SGHVS, FQNEAQ. V lost 4 bases and J lost 5, with 20 bases in between. This CDR3 has 16 amino acids. The CDR3 nucleotides read TGTGCCAGCAGCTCTATCGGCGAGGGTGCGGGGGAGACCCAGTACTTC. Translating gives CASSSIGEGAGETQYF. Variable domain in full (rest from reference TRBV7-8 and TRBJ2-5): GAGVSQSPRYKVAKRGQDVALRCDPISGHVSLFWYQQALGQGPEFLTYFQNEAQLDKSGLPSDRFFAERPEGSVSTLKIQRTQQEDSAVYLCASSSIGEGAGETQYFGPGTRLLVL.

The V call is TRBV2, the J call TRBJ2-3; D is perhaps TRBD1 (6 bases). V was trimmed by 4 bases and J by 1 base, leaving 9 bases between them. Germline V lookup: CDR1 SNHLY, CDR2 FYNNEI. The CDR3 has 14 residues. The CDR3 protein is CASSVQGRTDTQYF. The CDR3 DNA reads as TGTGCCAGCAGTGTTCAGGGGCGCACAGATACGCAGTATTTT.

The gene calls are TRBV5-4 and TRBJ2-7; D possibly corresponds to TRBD1 (5 bases). The CDR3 loop spans 14 amino acids. Trimming pared 4 bases from V and 1 base from J, leaving 12 bases between. The V gene's germline CDR1 is SGHNT and CDR2 YYREEE (reference sequence). The CDR3 is CASSPQEGSYEQYF. CDR3 in DNA: TGTGCCAGCAGCCCACAGGAAGGTTCCTACGAGCAGTACTTC.

This clone was observed a few times. The sample carries other DNA sequences with the same CDR3. The rearrangement links TRBV19 to TRBJ1-5, with TRBD1 matching over 9 bases. After removal of 5 bases from V and 7 bases from J, the junction contained 12 bases not matched to a gene. The CDR3 loop spans 16 amino acids. Germline CDR1 is LNHDA and CDR2 is SQIVND (reference sequence). This CDR3 reads CASSSPGQGFGQPQHF. CDR3 DNA: TGTGCCAGTAGTTCCCCGGGACAGGGATTCGGGCAGCCCCAGCATTTT.

The chain uses TRBV11-1 and TRBJ2-1; TRBD1 matches at 8 bases. This CDR3 comprises 16 residues. The V gene end was trimmed by 1 base and the J gene end by 5 bases; junction bases not matched to a gene: 7. The germline V gene has CDR1 SGHAT and CDR2 FQDESV (reference sequence). CDR3 coding DNA: TGTGCCAGCAGCTTAGGGTGGGACAGGCTAAACAATGAGCAGTTCTTC. The encoded protein is CASSLGWDRLNNEQFF.

This clone came up once. The chain combines TRBV28 with TRBJ2-7; no firm D call. The CDR3 totals 15 residues. With 5 bases removed from V and 3 bases from J, the gap between germline ends came to 17 bases. Germline V lookup: CDR1 MDHEN, CDR2 SYDVKM. CDR3 loop: CASSMNPIGSYEQYF. The CDR3 coding sequence is TGTGCCAGCAGTATGAACCCAATCGGTAGCTACGAGCAGTACTTC. Looking up the rest from reference TRBV28 and TRBJ2-7 gives the full variable domain: DVKVTQSSRYLVKRTGEKVFLECVQDMDHENMFWYRQDPGLGLRLIYFSYDVKMKEKGDIPEGYSVSREKKERFSLILESASTNQTSMYLCASSMNPIGSYEQYFGPGTRLTVT.

The V gene is TRBV27, the J gene TRBJ2-7; weak D call: TRBD1 (5 bases). Germline CDR1 reads MNHEY; CDR2 reads SMNVEV (reference sequence). V was clipped by 0 bases and J by 4 bases, with 13 bases between them. The CDR3 has 15 residues. This CDR3 reads CASSLSLSAGYEQYF. CDR3 nucleotide sequence: TGTGCCAGCAGTTTATCCCTTTCGGCAGGGTACGAGCAGTACTTC.

The V gene is TRBV9, the J gene TRBJ2-3; maybe TRBD1 (5 bases). CDR3 length equals 16 residues. Germline V gives CDR1 SGDLS, CDR2 YYNGEE. V lost 4 bases and J 1 base, leaving 16 bases between the germline ends. CDR3 protein: CASSSSVGAGTDTQYF. The CDR3 coding sequence is TGTGCCAGCAGCTCCTCGGTTGGGGCAGGCACAGATACGCAGTATTTT.

The chain employs TRBV6-5 and TRBJ2-2; 8 bases line up with TRBD2. Per the germline V gene, CDR1 is MNHEY and CDR2 is SVGAGI. After removal of 6 bases from V and 1 base from J, the junction contained 4 bases not matched to a gene. The CDR3 covers 15 residues. The CDR3 DNA reads TGTGCCAGCAGCCTCGGGGGGGTGAACACCGGGGAGCTGTTTTTT. It encodes CASSLGGVNTGELFF.

This chain links TRBV7-9 with TRBJ2-7; 8 nucleotides agree with TRBD1. The CDR3 length is 12 residues. Germline lookup yields CDR1 SEHNR and CDR2 FQNEAQ (reference sequence). The V gene end was trimmed by 2 bases and the J gene end by 8 bases; junction bases not matched to a gene: 2. DNA for the CDR3: TGTGCCAGCAGCTTACAGGGGGCTCAGCAGTACTTC. Translation: CASSLQGAQQYF.

This rearrangement joins TRBV5-1 to TRBJ2-7; the match to TRBD2 covers 9 bases. This CDR3 has 20 amino acids. V dropped 4 bases and J dropped 0; count of bases not matched to a gene: 20. Germline V gene data show CDR1 as SGHRS and CDR2 as YFSETQ. The chain's CDR3 is CASSHNAGLAPMRGSYEQYF. CDR3 DNA: TGCGCCAGCAGCCATAACGCGGGACTAGCCCCCATGAGGGGCTCCTACGAGCAGTACTTC.

The chain employs TRBV11-2 and TRBJ2-1; 7 positions agree with TRBD2. CDR3 size: 12 residues. The germline CDR1 and CDR2 sequences are SGHAT and FQNNGV. Trimming at V came to 2 bases and at J to 10 bases, leaving 2 bases not matched to a gene. CDR3 region: CASSLRAGEQFF. The CDR3 nucleotides read TGTGCCAGCAGCTTACGAGCGGGAGAGCAGTTCTTC.

This sequence joins TRBV28 and TRBJ1-4; D is possibly TRBD1 (6 bases). The CDR3 is 20 amino acids. Trimming removed 2 bases from V and 0 bases from J, with 22 bases in between. Per the germline V gene, CDR1 is MDHEN and CDR2 is SYDVKM. Here the CDR3 DNA reads TGTGCCAGCAGTTTAGAGGGGGGCGGGGGACTCCCTACAACTAATGAAAAACTGTTTTTT. Residues: CASSLEGGGGLPTTNEKLFF.

The chain uses TRBV4-3 and TRBJ2-1; tentatively, D is TRBD2 (7 bases). The CDR3 is made up of 15 amino acids. Germline V lookup: CDR1 LGHNA, CDR2 YSLEER. Trimming took off 4 bases at V and 8 bases at J, with 18 bases between the two ends. CDR3 nucleotides: TGCGCCAGCAGCCTCAATGGGGGGGGGCCTCATGAGCAGTTCTTC. Amino acid sequence: CASSLNGGGPHEQFF.

The rearrangement uses TRBV9 and TRBJ1-5; D call uncertain. The V gene lost 0 bases and the J gene lost 7 bases, with 17 bases spanning the gap. Germline V lookup: CDR1 SGDLS, CDR2 YYNGEE. The CDR3 has 16 amino acids. The chain's CDR3 is CASSVDADPGRQPQHF. Here the CDR3 DNA reads TGTGCCAGCAGCGTAGATGCCGATCCGGGGAGGCAGCCCCAGCATTTT.

The V gene is TRBV4-3, the J gene TRBJ2-5, with 11 bases matching TRBD2. Germline CDR1 LGHNA, CDR2 YSLEER. This CDR3 has 16 amino acids. After removal of 1 base from V and 1 base from J, the junction contained 2 bases not matched to a gene. The CDR3 bases are TGCGCCAGCAGCCAAGGTCTAGCGGGGGGCCAAGAGACCCAGTACTTC. This gives the protein CASSQGLAGGQETQYF.

This sequence joins TRBV11-2 and TRBJ2-1, with 7 bases matching TRBD1. Unmatched junction bases numbered 9, after V lost 5 bases and J lost 2 bases. The germline V gene encodes CDR1 SGHAT and CDR2 FQNNGV. This CDR3 is 16 amino acids long. CDR3 loop: CASSPRGKRPYNEQFF. Here the CDR3 DNA reads TGTGCCAGCAGCCCCAGGGGGAAACGACCCTACAATGAGCAGTTCTTC.

This clone showed up just once. The V and J genes are TRBV6-1 and TRBJ1-5; a weak D match, TRBD1 (5 bases). V lost 3 bases to trimming and J lost 7 bases, with 16 bases between them. The CDR3 is made up of 15 amino acids. Per the germline V gene, CDR1 is MNHNS and CDR2 is SASEGT. For the CDR3, the DNA is TGTGCCAGCAGTGAGAGGTTGGGGGGGAGCCAGCCCCAGCATTTT. Amino acid sequence: CASSERLGGSQPQHF.

Sample share makes this clone medium-sized. The rearrangement uses TRBV6-6 and TRBJ1-1, with 7 bases that match TRBD1. CDR3 length: 15 amino acids. Germline V gives CDR1 MNHNY, CDR2 SVGAGI (reference sequence). Trimming at V came to 2 bases and at J to 4 bases, leaving 7 bases not matched to a gene. Here the CDR3 reads CASSYRQGEGTEAFF. CDR3 nucleotides: TGTGCCAGCAGTTACAGGCAGGGGGAAGGCACTGAAGCTTTCTTT.

This chain uses TRBV28 with TRBJ2-7, with TRBD2 identical over 11 bases. Trimming removed 10 bases from V and 1 base from J; junction bases left unmatched: 6. This CDR3 has 14 residues. The germline V gene has CDR1 MDHEN and CDR2 SYDVKM. CDR3 sequence: CATVVAGGSYEQYF. CDR3 in DNA: TGTGCCACGGTGGTAGCGGGGGGGTCCTACGAGCAGTACTTC.

The chain combines TRBV19 with TRBJ2-1; 7 nucleotides agree with TRBD2. Germline V gene sequence: CDR1 LNHDA, CDR2 SQIVND (reference sequence). The CDR3 runs 14 residues. J lost 6 bases, V lost 2 bases, and 4 bases had no gene match. CDR3 protein: CASSIKLASNEQFF. Here the CDR3 DNA reads TGTGCCAGTAGTATAAAACTAGCGAGCAATGAGCAGTTCTTC.

The rearrangement links TRBV11-2 to TRBJ1-2, with 7 positions matching TRBD1. The CDR3 runs to 18 residues. Trimming cost V 0 bases and J 5 bases; bases outside gene matches: 15. CDR1 and CDR2 (germline): SGHAT, FQNNGV. CDR3 sequence: CASSLDKQGVSLRYGYTF. CDR3 bases: TGTGCCAGCAGCTTAGATAAGCAGGGGGTTTCCCTTCGGTATGGCTACACCTTC.

The chain recombines TRBV19 with TRBJ2-7; possible D gene TRBD2, 6 bases. V lost 6 bases to trimming and J lost 3 bases, with 18 bases between them. In germline, CDR1 is LNHDA, CDR2 SQIVND (reference sequence). The CDR3 has 15 residues. The DNA for the CDR3 is TGTGCCAGTAGGCGCAGGGCTAGCGAGGACTACGAGCAGTACTTC. This sequence encodes CASRRRASEDYEQYF.

The chain carries TRBV7-9 and TRBJ1-2, with D possibly TRBD1 on 5 matching bases. Per the germline V gene, CDR1 is SEHNR and CDR2 is FQNEAQ (reference sequence). The CDR3 totals 14 residues. Trimming took off 5 bases at V and 7 bases at J, with 17 bases between the two ends. CDR3 DNA: TGTGCCAGCAGCCTCGGACCCGGGCAGGGTGGCTACACCTTC. It is translated as CASSLGPGQGGYTF.

This clone was seen only a few times. Different DNA sequences within this sample yield the same CDR3. The chain employs TRBV5-1 and TRBJ2-1; 9 positions agree with TRBD1. The CDR3 has 16 residues. V gave up 4 bases and J gave up 1 base; unmatched junction bases: 6. Germline CDR1 SGHRS, CDR2 YFSETQ. The CDR3 nucleotides are TGCGCCAGCAGCGCGCCGGGACAGGGTTCCTACAATGAGCAGTTCTTC. Its protein is CASSAPGQGSYNEQFF.

The sample holds a few counts of this clone. The CDR3 region is CASSLGLAGGSYEQYF. The CDR3 DNA sequence: TGTGCCAGCAGCTTGGGACTAGCGGGCGGCTCCTACGAGCAGTACTTC. The chain links TRBV7-9 to TRBJ2-7; 12 bases line up with TRBD2. V lost 3 bases, J lost 0 bases, and 3 bases stayed unmatched. Per the germline V gene, CDR1 is SEHNR and CDR2 is FQNEAQ (reference sequence). The CDR3 has 16 amino acids.

CDR3 DNA sequence: TGTGCCATCAGTGAGTCAAAGGACAGAAGCTCCTACGAGCAGTACTTC. It specifies CAISESKDRSSYEQYF. The rearrangement uses TRBV10-3 and TRBJ2-7, with a tentative D call TRBD1 (6 bases). Per the germline V gene, CDR1 is ENHRY and CDR2 is SYGVKD. The CDR3 is made up of 16 amino acids. Trimming took 0 bases from V and 0 from J, leaving 12 bases between them.

J is TRBJ2-7 and V is TRBV7-2; 7 positions match TRBD2. CDR1 SGHTA and CDR2 FQGNSA come from the germline V gene. The CDR3 totals 14 residues. Trimming at V came to 2 bases and at J to 2 bases, leaving 3 bases not matched to a gene. The CDR3 is CASSLSGLAYEQYF. The CDR3 bases are TGTGCCAGCAGCTTATCAGGACTAGCCTACGAGCAGTACTTC.

CDR3 coding DNA: TGTGCCAGCAGTCCCGGGACAGGGTTACGAGAAAAACTGTTTTTT. Translation gives CASSPGTGLREKLFF. The chain couples TRBV28 to TRBJ1-4; TRBD1 agrees at 9 bases. CDR1 and CDR2 (germline): MDHEN, SYDVKM. The junction had 9 bases not matched to a gene; V was cut back by 5 bases and J by 8 bases. CDR3 length: 15 amino acids.